This is a list of T cell receptor beta chains from one sample in a study of draining lymph node invasion in breast cancer. One entry per CDR3 protein results from TCRdb running MiXCR on the bulk RNA-seq reads. Of roughly 400 distinct CDR3 sequences listed, 20% to 25% were seen once; the top ten hold 25% to 35%. The sequencing sample was made of sorted memory Tregs from the tumor. These receptors were obtained from a female donor with luminal breast cancer. CDR3s include the opening cysteine and the closing phenylalanine or tryptophan. The order of the fields is CDR3 length, D gene, J gene, V gene, clone size, CDR3 protein, CDR3 DNA. D genes are given only for firm matches. Some rows mark clone size as missing; the rest say once, few, many or name a class of expanded clone.

CDR3 length: 15; D gene: -; J gene: TRBJ1-4; V gene: TRBV23-1; clone size: -; CDR3 protein: CASTQKWGAYEKLFF; CDR3 DNA: TGCGCCAGCACCCAAAAGTGGGGGGCGTATGAAAAACTGTTTTTT
CDR3 length: 15; D gene: -; J gene: TRBJ2-6; V gene: TRBV9; clone size: -; CDR3 protein: CASSVGPSGANVLTF; CDR3 DNA: TGTGCCAGCAGCGTAGGGCCCTCTGGGGCCAACGTCCTGACTTTC
CDR3 length: 14; D gene: -; J gene: TRBJ2-3; V gene: TRBV9; clone size: large; CDR3 protein: CASSVDRGPDTQYF; CDR3 DNA: TGTGCCAGCAGCGTAGATCGAGGGCCGGATACGCAGTATTTT
CDR3 length: 14; D gene: -; J gene: TRBJ1-6; V gene: TRBV7-9; clone size: -; CDR3 protein: CASSGDGDNSPLHF; CDR3 DNA: TGTGCCAGCAGCGGGGACGGGGATAATTCACCCCTCCACTTT
CDR3 length: 14; D gene: TRBD1; J gene: TRBJ1-3; V gene: TRBV20-1; clone size: large; CDR3 protein: CSAPDRGGGNTIYF; CDR3 DNA: TGCAGTGCCCCTGACAGGGGGGGGGGAAACACCATATATTTT
CDR3 length: 15; D gene: TRBD2; J gene: TRBJ2-1; V gene: TRBV5-1; clone size: -; CDR3 protein: CASSLAGVPTNEQFF; CDR3 DNA: TGCGCCAGCAGCCTGGCGGGAGTCCCTACCAATGAGCAGTTCTTC
CDR3 length: 16; D gene: TRBD1; J gene: TRBJ1-1; V gene: TRBV27; clone size: large; CDR3 protein: CASSSGQGGLGTEAFF; CDR3 DNA: TGTGCCAGCAGTTCCGGACAGGGAGGTCTCGGCACTGAAGCTTTCTTT
CDR3 length: 14; D gene: TRBD2; J gene: TRBJ2-7; V gene: TRBV6-2/TRBV6-3; clone size: -; CDR3 protein: CASSYASGSYEQYF; CDR3 DNA: TGTGCCAGCAGTTACGCTAGCGGTTCCTACGAGCAGTACTTC
CDR3 length: 16; D gene: TRBD2; J gene: TRBJ2-1; V gene: TRBV18; clone size: -; CDR3 protein: CASSPSGGGTRDEQFF; CDR3 DNA: TGTGCCAGCTCCCCCTCCGGCGGGGGGACGCGGGATGAGCAGTTCTTC
CDR3 length: 11; D gene: -; J gene: TRBJ1-2; V gene: TRBV10-2; clone size: few; CDR3 protein: CASSERLGYTF; CDR3 DNA: TGCGCCAGCAGTGAGAGGCTAGGCTACACCTTC
CDR3 length: 14; D gene: -; J gene: TRBJ2-3; V gene: TRBV5-1; clone size: -; CDR3 protein: CASSLVGQTDTQYF; CDR3 DNA: TGCGCCAGCAGCTTGGTTGGGCAGACAGATACGCAGTATTTT
CDR3 length: 12; D gene: -; J gene: TRBJ2-5; V gene: TRBV12-3/TRBV12-4; clone size: -; CDR3 protein: CASSLDQETQYF; CDR3 DNA: TGTGCCAGCAGTTTGGACCAAGAGACCCAGTACTTC
CDR3 length: 19; D gene: TRBD1; J gene: TRBJ1-1; V gene: TRBV20-1; clone size: large; CDR3 protein: CSARDFTRDRAKGNTEAFF; CDR3 DNA: TGCAGTGCTAGAGATTTCACCCGGGACAGGGCAAAGGGGAACACTGAAGCTTTCTTT
CDR3 length: 14; D gene: -; J gene: TRBJ2-2; V gene: TRBV30; clone size: few; CDR3 protein: CAWILSPNTGELFF; CDR3 DNA: TGTGCCTGGATCCTGTCACCGAACACCGGGGAGCTGTTTTTT
CDR3 length: 15; D gene: -; J gene: TRBJ1-4; V gene: TRBV27; clone size: -; CDR3 protein: CASRRYGEVNEKLFF; CDR3 DNA: TGTGCCAGCAGGAGATATGGGGAGGTTAATGAAAAACTGTTTTTT
CDR3 length: 16; D gene: TRBD1; J gene: TRBJ1-1; V gene: TRBV6-5; clone size: -; CDR3 protein: CASSRDSRRRNTEAFF; CDR3 DNA: TGTGCCAGCAGTCGGGACAGTCGACGAAGGAACACTGAAGCTTTCTTT
CDR3 length: 11; D gene: -; J gene: TRBJ2-3; V gene: TRBV5-1; clone size: few; CDR3 protein: CASSLADTQYF; CDR3 DNA: TGCGCCAGCAGCTTGGCAGATACGCAGTATTTT
CDR3 length: 13; D gene: -; J gene: TRBJ2-2; V gene: TRBV5-1; clone size: large; CDR3 protein: CASSLTVTGELFF; CDR3 DNA: TGCGCCAGCAGCCTGACAGTTACCGGGGAGCTGTTTTTT
CDR3 length: 15; D gene: TRBD1; J gene: TRBJ2-7; V gene: TRBV6-2/TRBV6-3; clone size: -; CDR3 protein: CASSSPGTVSYEQYF; CDR3 DNA: TGTGCCAGCAGTTCCCCCGGGACAGTTAGTTACGAGCAGTACTTC
CDR3 length: 11; D gene: -; J gene: TRBJ1-2; V gene: TRBV6-6; clone size: few; CDR3 protein: CASSPVGGYTF; CDR3 DNA: TGTGCCAGCAGCCCTGTAGGGGGCTACACCTTC
CDR3 length: 14; D gene: TRBD2; J gene: TRBJ2-7; V gene: TRBV30; clone size: large; CDR3 protein: CAWSVQAGAYEQYF; CDR3 DNA: TGTGCCTGGAGTGTACAAGCGGGGGCCTACGAGCAGTACTTC
CDR3 length: 14; D gene: -; J gene: TRBJ1-5; V gene: TRBV12-3/TRBV12-4; clone size: -; CDR3 protein: CASSLAGQLQPQHF; CDR3 DNA: TGTGCCAGCAGCCTGGCTGGACAGCTTCAGCCCCAGCATTTT
CDR3 length: 11; D gene: -; J gene: TRBJ2-7; V gene: TRBV18; clone size: -; CDR3 protein: CASSSSYEQYF; CDR3 DNA: TGTGCCAGCTCATCCTCCTACGAGCAGTACTTC
CDR3 length: 15; D gene: -; J gene: TRBJ1-2; V gene: TRBV6-2/TRBV6-3; clone size: few; CDR3 protein: CASSPGAAFGYGYTF; CDR3 DNA: TGTGCCAGCAGCCCCGGGGCAGCTTTTGGCTATGGCTACACCTTC
CDR3 length: 13; D gene: TRBD1; J gene: TRBJ2-3; V gene: TRBV20-1; clone size: -; CDR3 protein: CSARTGGTDTQYF; CDR3 DNA: TGCAGTGCCAGGACAGGGGGCACAGATACGCAGTATTTT
CDR3 length: 14; D gene: -; J gene: TRBJ1-1; V gene: TRBV18; clone size: large; CDR3 protein: CASSPLSRPTEAFF; CDR3 DNA: TGTGCCAGCTCACCGTTATCACGCCCCACTGAAGCTTTCTTT
CDR3 length: 14; D gene: -; J gene: TRBJ1-3; V gene: TRBV7-2; clone size: -; CDR3 protein: CASSLIRGGDTIYF; CDR3 DNA: TGTGCCAGCAGCTTAATCCGGGGGGGCGACACCATATATTTT
CDR3 length: 14; D gene: -; J gene: TRBJ1-2; V gene: TRBV6-1; clone size: few; CDR3 protein: CASVLERRYYGYTF; CDR3 DNA: TGTGCCAGCGTATTGGAACGACGGTACTATGGCTACACCTTC
CDR3 length: 16; D gene: TRBD1; J gene: TRBJ1-6; V gene: TRBV20-1; clone size: few; CDR3 protein: CSARDRGFSYNSPLHF; CDR3 DNA: TGCAGTGCCCGGGACAGGGGGTTCTCCTATAATTCACCCCTCCACTTT
CDR3 length: 14; D gene: -; J gene: TRBJ1-6; V gene: TRBV6-6; clone size: -; CDR3 protein: CASSHEQPNSPLHF; CDR3 DNA: TGTGCCAGCAGTCATGAACAGCCAAATTCACCCCTCCACTTT
CDR3 length: 16; D gene: -; J gene: TRBJ1-1; V gene: TRBV7-2; clone size: -; CDR3 protein: CASSLVAAAAGTEAFF; CDR3 DNA: TGTGCCAGCAGCTTAGTGGCGGCAGCGGCGGGGACTGAAGCTTTCTTT
CDR3 length: 15; D gene: -; J gene: TRBJ1-2; V gene: TRBV19; clone size: few; CDR3 protein: CASSIQGEGVYGYTF; CDR3 DNA: TGTGCCAGTAGTATACAAGGGGAGGGAGTCTATGGCTACACCTTC
CDR3 length: 14; D gene: TRBD1; J gene: TRBJ1-1; V gene: TRBV12-3/TRBV12-4; clone size: -; CDR3 protein: CASSKDRVYTEAFF; CDR3 DNA: TGTGCCAGCAGCAAAGACAGGGTTTATACTGAAGCTTTCTTT
CDR3 length: 16; D gene: TRBD1; J gene: TRBJ1-2; V gene: TRBV18; clone size: -; CDR3 protein: CASSPQLQGIGYGYTF; CDR3 DNA: TGTGCCAGCTCACCACAATTACAGGGGATTGGGTATGGCTACACCTTC
CDR3 length: 12; D gene: -; J gene: TRBJ2-2; V gene: TRBV7-2; clone size: few; CDR3 protein: CASGTYTGELFF; CDR3 DNA: TGTGCCAGCGGAACCTACACCGGGGAGCTGTTTTTT
CDR3 length: 11; D gene: TRBD2; J gene: TRBJ2-1; V gene: TRBV29-1; clone size: -; CDR3 protein: CSVGAGVRQFF; CDR3 DNA: TGCAGCGTTGGAGCGGGGGTCCGGCAGTTCTTC
CDR3 length: 14; D gene: TRBD1; J gene: TRBJ1-2; V gene: TRBV5-6; clone size: -; CDR3 protein: CASSLTGGRYGYTF; CDR3 DNA: TGTGCCAGCAGCTTGACAGGGGGAAGGTATGGCTACACCTTC
CDR3 length: 15; D gene: TRBD1; J gene: TRBJ1-1; V gene: TRBV3-1; clone size: -; CDR3 protein: CASSPTGVSNTEAFF; CDR3 DNA: TGTGCCAGCAGTCCCACAGGGGTCTCGAACACTGAAGCTTTCTTT
CDR3 length: 15; D gene: TRBD2; J gene: TRBJ2-7; V gene: TRBV7-3; clone size: large; CDR3 protein: CASSPTAGDLYEQYF; CDR3 DNA: TGTGCCAGCAGCCCAACAGCGGGAGACCTCTACGAGCAGTACTTC
CDR3 length: 13; D gene: -; J gene: TRBJ2-7; V gene: TRBV9; clone size: -; CDR3 protein: CASSGGVSYEQYF; CDR3 DNA: TGTGCCAGCAGCGGCGGGGTATCCTACGAGCAGTACTTC
CDR3 length: 14; D gene: TRBD2; J gene: TRBJ2-7; V gene: TRBV20-1; clone size: few; CDR3 protein: CSAPKREHSYEQYF; CDR3 DNA: TGCAGTGCCCCGAAGCGGGAACACTCCTACGAGCAGTACTTC
CDR3 length: 13; D gene: TRBD2; J gene: TRBJ2-7; V gene: TRBV10-3; clone size: -; CDR3 protein: CAIRGTSEDEQYF; CDR3 DNA: TGTGCCATCAGGGGGACTAGCGAGGACGAGCAGTACTTC